These 32 T cell receptor beta chains were all obtained from the same sample, sequenced in a study of Graves' ophthalmopathy and Graves' hyperthyroidism. From RNA, the CDR3 regions of TCR beta chains were amplified and sequenced. The workflow started with a first-round RT-PCR run with HTBI primers and then moved on to a second-round multiplex PCR. TCRdb re-called the multiplex PCR reads through MiXCR, storing one row per CDR3 protein. The data hold over a million distinct CDR3 sequences, with roughly 35% observed a single time. The specimen sequenced was peripheral blood or thyroid tissue (not recorded which). These receptors were obtained from an adult man with Graves' hyperthyroidism.

This clonotype was seen many times. The chain links TRBV29-1 to TRBJ2-7; D possibly corresponds to TRBD1 (6 bases). The CDR3 is 12 residues long. Trimming pared 7 bases from V and 0 bases from J, leaving 10 bases between. CDR1 is SQVTM, CDR2 ANQGSEA, per germline. The CDR3 coding sequence is TGCAGCGCTACGGACAGCTCCTACGAGCAGTACTTC. Its protein product is CSATDSSYEQYF.

This clonotype was seen a handful of times. V gene TRBV5-1 combines with J gene TRBJ1-1, with TRBD1 identical over 7 bases. Trimming removed 2 bases from V and 6 bases from J; junction bases left unmatched: 16. The CDR3 extends over 17 amino acids. CDR1 and CDR2 from the germline V gene are SGHRS and YFSETQ. CDR3 amino acids: CASSFRSGTAGGAEAFF. The CDR3 nucleotides are TGCGCCAGCAGCTTTCGCTCCGGGACAGCCGGGGGGGCTGAAGCTTTCTTT.

Remarks on this clonotype: This may arise from a read error, as a much more abundant clone is one base away. The CDR3 DNA is TGCAGTGCTACCCAGGGGGGGAGTACCTACGAGCAGTACTTC. Amino acids: CSATQGGSTYEQYF. This rearrangement joins TRBV20-1 to TRBJ2-7; D is possibly TRBD1 or TRBD2 (7 bases each). The germline V gene has CDR1 DFQATT and CDR2 SNEGSKA (reference sequence). Trimming cost V 4 bases and J 2 bases, with 15 bases left between them. The CDR3 extends over 14 amino acids.

The V gene is TRBV7-2, the J gene TRBJ1-2; possible D gene TRBD1, 5 bases. CDR3 length equals 14 residues. V was shortened by 3 bases and J by 8 bases, with 16 bases between the two germline ends. Germline CDR1 SGHTA, CDR2 FQGNSA. The CDR3 nucleotides are TGTGCCAGCAGCTTTCCTACAGGTTCTGGAGGCTACACCTTC. It yields the protein CASSFPTGSGGYTF.

A word on this clonotype: Because the CDR3's place on the DNA is in doubt, the DNA is left out and the CDR3 is given as listed by TCRdb. The chain employs TRBV25-1 and TRBJ1-6; TRBD1 is the table's D call, not checked against the DNA. 16 amino acids form the CDR3, both terminal residues included. CDR1 MGHDK and CDR2 SYGVNS come from the germline V gene. The CDR3 here is CASSSSGQGINSPHHF.

The chain uses TRBV20-1 and TRBJ1-4; no definite D call. Germline V gene lookup returns CDR1 DFQATT and CDR2 SNEGSKA (reference sequence). The germline V and J ends were trimmed by 0 bases and 6 bases, with 8 bases remaining between them. CDR3 length: 13 amino acids. CDR3 protein: CSARDLGDEKLFF. The CDR3, as DNA: TGCAGTGCTAGAGATCTGGGCGATGAAAAACTGTTTTTT.

This clonotype was seen at least ten times. The chain joins TRBV19 to TRBJ1-5, with unresolved D. This CDR3 has 15 residues. V lost 7 bases, J lost 6 bases, and 19 bases lay in between. CDR1 is LNHDA, CDR2 SQIVND, per germline (reference sequence). This CDR3 is CASTIPGYKIQPQHF. DNA of the CDR3: TGTGCCAGTACCATCCCGGGCTACAAAATTCAGCCCCAGCATTTT.

For this clonotype: It may be a read error: a sequence one base away is much more abundant. Since no conserved phenylalanine or tryptophan closes the CDR3, a read error is the likely cause. CDR3 DNA sequence: TGTGCCAGCAGGGGTCCGGGACAGGGCAATCAGCCCCAGCATCTT. Its protein product is CASRGPGQGNQPQHL. The chain couples TRBV12-3 or TRBV12-4 to TRBJ1-5; 8 nucleotides match TRBD1. The CDR3 is 15 amino acids. Losses at the gene ends were 6 bases for V and 2 bases for J; bases not matched to a gene: 6.

This clonotype was counted a few times. The V and J genes are TRBV7-2 and TRBJ2-7, with TRBD1 identical over 9 bases. The length of the CDR3 is 16 residues. From germline, CDR1 is SGHTA and CDR2 FQGNSA. Trimming took 5 bases from V and 4 from J; bases not matched to a gene: 12. CDR3 sequence: CASSPSSGTGIYEQYF. DNA of the CDR3: TGTGCCAGCAGCCCCTCTTCCGGGACAGGGATTTACGAGCAGTACTTC.

The chain employs TRBV10-3 and TRBJ2-7, with a possible D match to TRBD2 (6 bases). The V end was cut by 5 bases, the J end by 4 bases, with 15 bases between. CDR3 length equals 14 residues. Germline assignment: CDR1 ENHRY and CDR2 SYGVKD. The CDR3 bases are TGTGCCATCAGTCCGGGGGACGGGCCGTACGAGCAGTACTTC. It translates to CAISPGDGPYEQYF.

The chain couples TRBV5-6 to TRBJ1-1, with D possibly TRBD1 on 5 matching bases. The CDR3 runs to 14 residues. V gave up 0 bases and J gave up 10 bases, with 16 bases separating them. Per the germline V gene, CDR1 is SGHDT and CDR2 is YYEEEE. CDR3 residues: CASSLGYGQGVAFF. DNA for the CDR3: TGTGCCAGCAGCTTGGGGTACGGGCAGGGAGTAGCTTTCTTT.

This sequence joins TRBV12-3 or TRBV12-4 and TRBJ1-5; the D gene is possibly TRBD1 (5 bases). The V end was cut by 1 base, the J end by 3 bases, with 16 bases between. CDR3 size: 17 residues. CDR3 nucleotides: TGTGCCAGCAGTTTAGGATTAGCTGGAGGGGACAATCAGCCCCAGCATTTT. Protein sequence: CASSLGLAGGDNQPQHF.

This rearrangement joins TRBV5-6 to TRBJ2-7; no firm D call. The germline gives CDR1 SGHDT, CDR2 YYEEEE. This CDR3 comprises 16 residues. V was pared by 2 bases and J by 6 bases, with 21 bases between. CDR3 in DNA: TGTGCCAGCAGCTTCGATCAGGTTGGCCGCGATGGCGAGCAGTACTTC. This gives the protein CASSFDQVGRDGEQYF.

This clonotype was observed many times. This rearrangement joins TRBV19 to TRBJ2-2; 7 bases are a match to TRBD1. The CDR3 length is 14 residues. Germline V gene data show CDR1 as LNHDA and CDR2 as SQIVND (reference sequence). J lost 6 bases, V lost 5 bases, and 6 bases had no gene match. The chain's CDR3 is CASSDRVIAGELFF. In nucleotides, the CDR3 is TGTGCCAGTAGTGACAGGGTAATCGCCGGGGAGCTGTTTTTT.

Of note for this clonotype: Because it lacks the conserved phenylalanine or tryptophan at the end, this CDR3 is likely a read error. The chain combines TRBV6-6 with TRBJ1-1; no reliable D call. The CDR3 has 14 amino acids. Germline loops: CDR1 MNHNY, CDR2 SVGAGI (reference sequence). Trimming cost V 0 bases and J 4 bases, with 9 bases left between them. Here the CDR3 DNA reads TGTGCCAGCAGTTACTCGGAGAGAGGCACTGAAGCTTTCCTT. Its protein product is CASSYSERGTEAFL.

This clonotype was found many times. This chain uses TRBV4-1 with TRBJ1-2; D possibly corresponds to TRBD1 (5 bases). The CDR3 spans 14 residues. The ends were cut back, 7 bases at V and 7 bases at J, with 19 bases in the middle. The germline V gene has CDR1 MGHRA and CDR2 YSYEKL. CDR3 sequence: CASNPREEVRGYTF. The CDR3 nucleotides read TGCGCCAGCAACCCCAGGGAGGAGGTGCGTGGCTACACCTTC.

This clonotype was recorded a few times. This rearrangement joins TRBV6-6 to TRBJ2-7, with D possibly being TRBD1 (6 bases). The CDR3 contains 12 residues. In germline, CDR1 is MNHNY, CDR2 SVGAGI (reference sequence). The V end lost 7 bases, the J end lost 6 bases, and 13 bases lay between the germline ends. CDR3: CASNTGLGEQYF. The CDR3, as DNA: TGTGCCAGCAATACAGGGTTGGGCGAGCAGTACTTC.

V gene TRBV19 combines with J gene TRBJ1-5; maybe TRBD1 (6 bases). The germline V gene encodes CDR1 LNHDA and CDR2 SQIVND (reference sequence). V was shortened by 1 base and J by 3 bases, with 10 bases between the two germline ends. The CDR3 has 15 residues. The CDR3 DNA reads as TGTGCCAGTAGTATAGTAGGGGGTAACAATCAGCCCCAGCATTTT. Its translation is CASSIVGGNNQPQHF. Complete variable domain (other parts from reference TRBV19 and TRBJ1-5): DGGITQSPKYLFRKEGQNVTLSCEQNLNHDAMYWYRQDPGQGLRLIYYSQIVNDFQKGDIAEGYSVSREKKESFPLTVTSAQKNPTAFYLCASSIVGGNNQPQHFGDGTRLSIL.

V usage is TRBV20-1 and J usage is TRBJ2-2; 9 bases fit TRBD2. The CDR3 has 14 amino acids. CDR1 and CDR2 from the germline V gene are DFQATT and SNEGSKA (reference sequence). With 6 bases clipped from V and 6 bases from J, the junction kept 8 bases outside the gene matches. The CDR3 region is CSARPGLASGELFF. The DNA for the CDR3 is TGCAGTGCCCGGCCGGGACTAGCATCCGGGGAGCTGTTTTTT.

This clonotype was seen ten or more times. The J gene is TRBJ1-6, the V gene TRBV5-1; D not certain. The CDR3 is 15 amino acids. The germline CDR1 and CDR2 sequences are SGHRS and YFSETQ. V was clipped by 1 base and J by 6 bases, with 11 bases between them. The CDR3 is CASSLLWAANSPLHF. As DNA, the CDR3 is TGCGCCAGCAGCTTGTTGTGGGCGGCTAATTCACCCCTCCACTTT.

This clonotype was picked up many times. The CDR3 protein is CASSLDDTGELFF. The DNA of the CDR3 is TGTGCCAGCAGTCTCGATGACACCGGGGAGCTGTTTTTT. The chain is built from TRBV6-2 or TRBV6-3 and TRBJ2-2; no clear D gene. Germline CDR1 is MNHEY and CDR2 is SVGEGT. This CDR3 spans 13 amino acids. V dropped 5 bases and J dropped 3 bases, with 7 bases sitting between them.

This clonotype was seen ten or more times. The chain recombines TRBV20-1 with TRBJ1-5, with a possible D match to TRBD1 (6 bases). The CDR3 spans 13 residues. The germline V and J ends were trimmed by 1 base and 6 bases, with 10 bases remaining between them. Per germline, CDR1 DFQATT and CDR2 SNEGSKA (reference sequence). The CDR3 nucleotides are TGCAGTGCTAGAGGAACAGGGTCTCAGCCCCAGCATTTT. Its protein is CSARGTGSQPQHF.

This clonotype was observed a few times. The chain employs TRBV7-2 and TRBJ2-7, with TRBD1 as a possible D gene (6 bases). Per germline, CDR1 SGHTA and CDR2 FQGNSA. This CDR3 has 15 amino acids. V gave up 4 bases and J gave up 0 bases, with 13 bases separating them. The CDR3 loop is CASSSYGQSSYEQYF. The DNA of the CDR3 is TGTGCCAGCAGCTCTTACGGACAGAGCTCCTACGAGCAGTACTTC.

J is TRBJ2-2 and V is TRBV20-1; 7 bases line up with TRBD1. In germline, CDR1 is DFQATT, CDR2 SNEGSKA (reference sequence). The V segment lost 6 bases and the J segment 5 bases; nucleotides outside the gene matches: 18. CDR3 length: 17 residues. The CDR3 DNA is TGCAGTGCATACGATATTTGGGGACAGAGTAAAACCGGGGAGCTGTTTTTT. This translates into CSAYDIWGQSKTGELFF.

The J gene is TRBJ1-1, the V gene TRBV25-1; D remains ambiguous. CDR1 is MGHDK, CDR2 SYGVNS, per germline. V lost 6 bases, J lost 3 bases, and 11 bases lay in between. The CDR3 contains 13 residues. The CDR3, as DNA: TGTGCCAGCAGCGGAAAAATGGACACTGAAGCTTTCTTT. It yields the protein CASSGKMDTEAFF.

The rearrangement joins TRBV4-3 to TRBJ1-4; no clear D. V lost 2 bases and J 8 bases, leaving 15 bases between the germline ends. Germline lookup yields CDR1 LGHNA and CDR2 YSLEER. The CDR3 length is 15 residues. The CDR3 DNA follows: TGCGCCAGCAGCCAATCGCTCCGTCCCTACGAAAAACTGTTTTTT. Residues: CASSQSLRPYEKLFF.

This clonotype was seen many times. The chain uses TRBV6-2 or TRBV6-3 and TRBJ2-5; 9 bases are a match to TRBD2. After removal of 6 bases from V and 5 bases from J, the junction contained 7 bases not matched to a gene. This CDR3 contains 14 residues. CDR1 and CDR2 from the germline V gene are MNHEY and SVGEGT. CDR3: CASSNGTSWETQYF. The DNA for the CDR3 is TGTGCCAGCAGCAACGGGACTAGCTGGGAGACCCAGTACTTC.

This clonotype showed up just a few times. The V gene is TRBV7-2, the J gene TRBJ2-2; 8 nucleotides agree with TRBD1. Germline-derived CDR1 and CDR2 are SGHTA and FQGNSA. J gave up 1 base and V 4 bases, and 8 bases lay outside the gene matches. The CDR3 covers 17 residues. CDR3 bases: TGTGCCAGCAGCTCCGGGACAGGACTCGGGAACACCGGGGAGCTGTTTTTT. Amino acid sequence: CASSSGTGLGNTGELFF.

The V call is TRBV24-1, the J call TRBJ2-2; 9 nucleotides match TRBD2. Looked up from germline, CDR1 is KGHDR and CDR2 is SFDVKD. The J segment lost 0 bases and the V segment lost 3 bases, leaving 10 bases of the junction unmatched. The CDR3 totals 19 residues. The chain's CDR3 is CATSDPGLARDANTGELFF. The CDR3 coding sequence is TGTGCCACCAGTGATCCCGGACTAGCGCGGGATGCGAACACCGGGGAGCTGTTTTTT.

The chain is built from TRBV7-8 and TRBJ2-7, with 8 nucleotides matching TRBD1. The CDR3 sequence is 15 residues long. Trimming cost V 5 bases and J 2 bases; bases outside gene matches: 8. Germline CDR1 and CDR2: SGHVS and FQNEAQ. The DNA for the CDR3 is TGTGCCAGCAGCGCACGCGGACAGGGTACCTACGAGCAGTACTTC. This gives the protein CASSARGQGTYEQYF.

In the case of this clonotype: The junction departs from germline at one end; a sequencing error may be responsible. CDR3 sequence (DNA): TGTGCTAGAGGCACAGGGGTGGAGACCCAGTACTTC. Translated: CARGTGVETQYF. V usage is TRBV10-2 and J usage is TRBJ2-5, with 7 bases identical to TRBD1. Germline lookup yields CDR1 WSHSY and CDR2 SAAADI. CDR3 length equals 12 residues.

The chain employs TRBV18 and TRBJ2-2, with D perhaps assigned TRBD1 or TRBD2 (5 bases each). CDR1 KGHSH and CDR2 LQKENI come from the germline V gene. With 8 bases removed from V and 4 bases from J, the gap between germline ends came to 14 bases. The CDR3 has 14 residues. CDR3 in amino acids: CASRPGRSTGELFF. The CDR3 coding sequence is TGTGCCAGCCGACCGGGGCGTAGCACCGGGGAGCTGTTTTTT.